Below are 26 T cell receptor beta chains sequenced from a single sample in a study of shared clonotypes between healthy human individuals. The protocol was immunoSEQ multiplex PCR, while the TCRdb copy is restricted to in-frame clones and leaves out a portion. Among around 2.1 million clones listed, just over 90% were seen once. Naive CD8 cells comprised CD45RO-negative, CCR7-positively selected cells, excluding terminally differentiated effector memory CD45RA+ cells. Material: naive CD8+ T cells from PBMCs. All receptors come from a man aged 18 to 29 in good health. Some clones in this sample may be carry-over from other donors' samples.

V gene TRBV27 combines with J gene TRBJ2-1, with D unclear. Trimming cost V 6 bases and J 0 bases, with 12 bases left between them. The CDR3 is made up of 15 amino acids. Germline values: CDR1 MNHEY, CDR2 SMNVEV (reference sequence). The CDR3 DNA reads TGTGCCAGCAGGCGTCTACGCGCCTCCTACAATGAGCAGTTCTTC. This gives the protein CASRRLRASYNEQFF.

The chain uses TRBV29-1 and TRBJ1-4, with 7 bases matching TRBD1. Germline trimming cut 6 bases from V and 5 bases from J; bases unmatched to any gene: 9. The CDR3 loop spans 14 amino acids. Germline CDR1 reads SQVTM; CDR2 reads ANQGSEA. Here the CDR3 reads CSVRDSPSNEKLFF. In DNA form, the CDR3 reads TGCAGCGTCCGGGACAGCCCAAGCAATGAAAAACTGTTTTTT.

The chain uses TRBV5-1 and TRBJ2-1; D remains ambiguous. Germline V gene lookup returns CDR1 SGHRS and CDR2 YFSETQ. CDR3 length: 14 amino acids. V shed 3 bases and J shed 3 bases, with 10 bases lying between them. DNA of the CDR3: TGCGCCAGCAGCTCACTAAACCTCTACAATGAGCAGTTCTTC. Translation: CASSSLNLYNEQFF.

The chain links TRBV7-2 to TRBJ1-3; D may be TRBD1 (5 bases). Germline V gene data show CDR1 as SGHTA and CDR2 as FQGNSA. V was clipped by 1 base and J by 0 bases, with 7 bases between them. The CDR3 loop spans 15 amino acids. CDR3 sequence reads: CASSLGGFSGNTIYF. The CDR3 DNA reads as TGTGCCAGCAGCTTAGGGGGCTTCTCTGGAAACACCATATATTTT.

Worth noting for this clone: Other DNA sequences in this sample translate to the same CDR3. This sequence joins TRBV28 and TRBJ1-1; 9 nucleotides line up with TRBD1. The CDR3 totals 14 residues. The germline V gene has CDR1 MDHEN and CDR2 SYDVKM. The V and J ends lost 4 bases and 1 base, in that order; junction bases with no gene match: 1. The chain's CDR3 is CASSSGQGNTEAFF. The CDR3 DNA follows: TGTGCCAGCAGTTCGGGACAGGGGAACACTGAAGCTTTCTTT.

This sequence joins TRBV7-8 and TRBJ2-5; 10 bases fit TRBD1. V lost 5 bases, J lost 3 bases, and 6 bases stayed unmatched. Germline CDR1 and CDR2: SGHVS and FQNEAQ. The CDR3 spans 15 residues. The DNA of the CDR3 is TGTGCCAGCAGCAGCGGGGACAGGGGAAAAGAGACCCAGTACTTC. It translates to CASSSGDRGKETQYF. Variable domain in full (rest from reference TRBV7-8 and TRBJ2-5): GAGVSQSPRYKVAKRGQDVALRCDPISGHVSLFWYQQALGQGPEFLTYFQNEAQLDKSGLPSDRFFAERPEGSVSTLKIQRTQQEDSAVYLCASSSGDRGKETQYFGPGTRLLVL.

The rearrangement links TRBV19 to TRBJ2-2; D might be TRBD2 (5 bases). Trimming pared 3 bases from V and 3 bases from J, leaving 11 bases between. The CDR3 has 15 amino acids. Looked up from germline, CDR1 is LNHDA and CDR2 is SQIVND (reference sequence). CDR3 sequence (DNA): TGTGCCAGTAGTATTTCTCGGCGGGACACCGGGGAGCTGTTTTTT. Protein: CASSISRRDTGELFF.

The rearrangement joins TRBV29-1 to TRBJ1-2; a weak D match, TRBD1 (5 bases). Germline lookup yields CDR1 SQVTM and CDR2 ANQGSEA. V was shortened by 5 bases and J by 1 base, with 14 bases between the two germline ends. CDR3 length: 14 residues. The CDR3, as DNA: TGCAGCGTTTACGGGACGGATGATAACTATGGCTACACCTTC. Translating gives CSVYGTDDNYGYTF.

The J gene is TRBJ1-2, the V gene TRBV7-9; possibly TRBD1 for D (6 bases). Germline values: CDR1 SEHNR, CDR2 FQNEAQ (reference sequence). V was trimmed by 1 base and J by 6 bases, leaving 15 bases between them. CDR3 size: 15 residues. The CDR3 region is CASSLGPGAMNGYTF. The CDR3 DNA reads TGTGCCAGCAGCTTAGGGCCAGGGGCGATGAATGGCTACACCTTC.

This clone was observed a single time. This chain joins TRBV10-3 and TRBJ2-2; D ambiguous. Germline values: CDR1 ENHRY, CDR2 SYGVKD. This CDR3 has 15 amino acids. V lost 8 bases to trimming and J lost 0 bases, with 13 bases between them. CDR3 in amino acids: CAIGEGLANTGELFF. CDR3 DNA: TGTGCCATCGGGGAAGGTCTCGCGAACACCGGGGAGCTGTTTTTT.

V usage is TRBV9 and J usage is TRBJ2-7; weak D call: TRBD2 (6 bases). V was trimmed by 4 bases and J by 5 bases, leaving 16 bases between them. The CDR3 has 14 residues. Germline values: CDR1 SGDLS, CDR2 YYNGEE. CDR3 residues: CASSTQGGKDEQYF. The CDR3, as DNA: TGTGCCAGCAGCACCCAGGGAGGCAAGGACGAGCAGTACTTC.

The chain employs TRBV10-2 and TRBJ2-5; no definite D call. There are 14 residues in the CDR3. V dropped 1 base and J dropped 0 bases, with 6 bases sitting between them. Germline lookup yields CDR1 WSHSY and CDR2 SAAADI. This chain's CDR3 is CASSEFGNQETQYF. CDR3 coding DNA: TGCGCCAGCAGTGAGTTCGGCAACCAAGAGACCCAGTACTTC.

This CDR3 reads CASSHYRGDEQYF. CDR3 nucleotides: TGTGCCAGCAGTCATTACAGGGGGGACGAGCAGTACTTC. The chain uses TRBV28 and TRBJ2-7; 8 bases line up with TRBD1. Germline loops: CDR1 MDHEN, CDR2 SYDVKM. Trimming removed 5 bases from V and 5 bases from J; junction bases left unmatched: 5. CDR3 length: 13 residues. Filled out from reference TRBV28 and TRBJ2-7, the complete variable domain reads DVKVTQSSRYLVKRTGEKVFLECVQDMDHENMFWYRQDPGLGLRLIYFSYDVKMKEKGDIPEGYSVSREKKERFSLILESASTNQTSMYLCASSHYRGDEQYFGPGTRLTVT.

The chain links TRBV7-3 to TRBJ1-1, with a weak D call TRBD1 (6 bases). CDR3 length equals 16 residues. Between the trimmed V and J ends, which lost 0 bases and 5 bases, there was a span of 16 bases. Germline V CDR1 and CDR2: SGHTA, FQGTGA. The chain's CDR3 is CASSLTGGLSWTEAFF. Written as DNA, the CDR3 is TGTGCCAGCAGCTTAACCGGGGGGCTTTCCTGGACTGAAGCTTTCTTT.

About this clone: The same CDR3 is also encoded by other DNA sequences in this sample. The rearrangement uses TRBV27 and TRBJ2-7, with D possibly TRBD2 on 5 matching bases. This CDR3 contains 14 residues. Germline V CDR1 and CDR2: MNHEY, SMNVEV (reference sequence). V was pared by 2 bases and J by 5 bases, with 13 bases between. The CDR3: CASSLRSGSNEQYF. The DNA for the CDR3 is TGTGCCAGCAGTTTACGGTCGGGATCAAACGAGCAGTACTTC.

CDR3 sequence: CASIPGVNRPGELFF. The DNA of the CDR3 is TGTGCCAGCATTCCGGGGGTAAATCGTCCCGGGGAGCTGTTTTTT. The rearrangement joins TRBV2 to TRBJ2-2, with a weak D call TRBD2 (6 bases). Germline CDR1 reads SNHLY; CDR2 reads FYNNEI. Trimming removed 7 bases from V and 6 bases from J, with 18 bases in between. The CDR3 has 15 residues.

In this sample, this clone turned up once. The rearrangement links TRBV27 to TRBJ2-1; possibly TRBD2 for D (6 bases). Germline loops: CDR1 MNHEY, CDR2 SMNVEV (reference sequence). The CDR3 spans 16 residues. Deletions cut 2 bases from V and 4 bases from J, with 15 bases between. The CDR3 DNA reads as TGTGCCAGCAGTTTAGTTGGGGGGATTTTTTACAATGAGCAGTTCTTC. Amino acids: CASSLVGGIFYNEQFF.

This clone showed up just once. The chain is built from TRBV4-2 and TRBJ1-2, with TRBD1 matching over 12 bases. J gave up 8 bases and V 4 bases, and 11 bases lay outside the gene matches. CDR1 and CDR2 from the germline V gene are LGHNA and YNFKEQ. The CDR3 totals 16 residues. CDR3 loop: CASSPPPGQGAWGYTF. The CDR3 nucleotides are TGTGCCAGCAGCCCCCCTCCGGGACAGGGGGCTTGGGGCTACACCTTC.

About this clone itself: Other nucleotide sequences from this sample produce the same CDR3. DNA for the CDR3: TGTGCCAGCAGTTTATCGGTGGCCTCCTACGAGCAGTACTTC. Translating it yields CASSLSVASYEQYF. The chain has TRBV27 and TRBJ2-7; D not resolved. Germline V gives CDR1 MNHEY, CDR2 SMNVEV (reference sequence). V lost 0 bases and J lost 0, with 6 bases in between. The CDR3 length is 14 residues.

The V call is TRBV2, the J call TRBJ2-2; D ambiguous. V was trimmed by 7 bases and J by 4 bases, leaving 19 bases between them. CDR3 length equals 16 residues. Per the germline V gene, CDR1 is SNHLY and CDR2 is FYNNEI. The DNA for the CDR3 is TGTGCCAGCAATTCTGTACTCATGACGGGCACCGGGGAGCTGTTTTTT. Protein: CASNSVLMTGTGELFF.

The gene calls are TRBV7-9 and TRBJ2-1; 11 nucleotides match TRBD2. The CDR3 totals 17 residues. Looked up from germline, CDR1 is SEHNR and CDR2 is FQNEAQ (reference sequence). V lost 2 bases and J lost 7; bases outside the gene matches: 10. CDR3 protein: CASSLPGLAASGNEQFF. For the CDR3, the DNA is TGTGCCAGCAGCTTACCGGGACTAGCGGCCTCGGGGAATGAGCAGTTCTTC.

Points on this clone: The sample holds other DNA sequences that translate to the same CDR3. The rearrangement joins TRBV27 to TRBJ1-5; D unresolved. CDR3 length equals 14 residues. From germline, CDR1 is MNHEY and CDR2 SMNVEV (reference sequence). Trimming left V 6 bases short and J 0 bases short, with 9 bases between. CDR3 residues: CASSLWSSNQPQHF. The CDR3 nucleotides are TGTGCCAGCAGCCTATGGAGTAGCAATCAGCCCCAGCATTTT.

J is TRBJ2-7 and V is TRBV27; D is uncertain. This CDR3 contains 16 residues. V was pared by 4 bases and J by 3 bases, with 19 bases between. The V gene's germline CDR1 is MNHEY and CDR2 SMNVEV (reference sequence). CDR3 nucleotides: TGTGCCAGCAGTTCCCTCCTCGGTGACGGGCTCTACGAGCAGTACTTC. Its protein product is CASSSLLGDGLYEQYF.

This sequence joins TRBV5-4 and TRBJ2-5; 8 bases align to TRBD1. CDR1 and CDR2 (germline): SGHNT, YYREEE (reference sequence). CDR3 size: 14 residues. With 1 base clipped from V and 5 bases from J, the junction kept 4 bases outside the gene matches. The chain's CDR3 is CASSLTGGWETQYF. CDR3 coding DNA: TGTGCCAGCAGCTTGACAGGGGGTTGGGAGACCCAGTACTTC.

This clone showed up just a few times. The gene calls are TRBV21-1 and TRBJ1-5. TRBV21-1 is listed as a pseudogene. The CDR3 consists of 19 residues. CDR3 in amino acids: CASSQHGRDPPYSNQPQHF. The CDR3 nucleotides are TGTGCCAGCTCGCAACACGGGAGGGACCCCCCATATAGCAATCAGCCCCAGCATTTT.

V and J are TRBV5-5 and TRBJ2-1, with 9 bases fitting TRBD1. Looked up from germline, CDR1 is SGHKS and CDR2 is YYEKEE (reference sequence). The V gene end was trimmed by 7 bases and the J gene end by 8 bases; junction bases not matched to a gene: 7. There are 13 residues in the CDR3. The CDR3 region is CASRHTGGYEQFF. As DNA, the CDR3 is TGTGCCAGCCGCCATACAGGGGGCTATGAGCAGTTCTTC.